The next 30 T cell receptor beta chains were all read from a single sample in a study of shared clonotypes between healthy human individuals (dated by TCRdb to 2020 to 2021). CD8 naive samples were CD45RO-negative cells positively selected for CCR7, giving a CD45RA+CCR7+ population that excluded TemRA cells. Library prep was done by the immunoSEQ multiplex PCR assay. TCRdb limited this immuneACCESS table to in-frame rearrangements with V and J called. A share of clones is missing; checked studies link under half to unresolved V genes, and the rest is unexplained. This sample gives around 580,000 clones in total; 95% to 98% of them show up just once. Clones ranked in the top ten supply approximately 0.3% of the sample. Sequencing input: naive CD8+ T cells sorted from blood. The cell subset or site label, as the study defines it: CD45RA+CCR7+. The receptors stem from a young man in good health.

As concerns this clone: Distinct nucleotide sequences in the sample also encode this CDR3. The CDR3 here is CASSLAAGELFF. Here the CDR3 DNA reads TGTGCCAGCAGCTTAGCAGCCGGGGAGCTGTTTTTT. The rearrangement links TRBV7-9 to TRBJ2-2; D is unclear. Deletions cut 0 bases from V and 6 bases from J, with 2 bases between. This CDR3 is 12 amino acids long. Germline V lookup: CDR1 SEHNR, CDR2 FQNEAQ (reference sequence).

This clone was detected once. The chain has TRBV7-7 and TRBJ2-1; 10 bases fit TRBD1. V lost 0 bases, J lost 8 bases, and 4 bases stayed unmatched. Germline CDR1 SSHAT, CDR2 FNYEAQ (reference sequence). The CDR3 consists of 15 residues. The CDR3: CASSLAGTGDHEQFF. For the CDR3, the DNA is TGTGCCAGCAGCTTAGCTGGGACAGGGGATCATGAGCAGTTCTTC.

This chain joins TRBV10-3 and TRBJ2-5; D is tentatively TRBD1 or TRBD2 (5 bases each). Germline CDR1 reads ENHRY; CDR2 reads SYGVKD. This CDR3 spans 13 amino acids. Trimming stripped 2 bases from V and 2 bases from J, with 6 bases between. In DNA, the CDR3 is TGTGCCATCAGTGAGGGGGGACAAGAGACCCAGTACTTC. It is translated as CAISEGGQETQYF.

The chain joins TRBV7-6 to TRBJ2-3; unclear D gene. The CDR3 contains 12 residues. V was pared by 2 bases and J by 5 bases, with 5 bases between. Germline loops: CDR1 SGHVS, CDR2 FNYEAQ. Here the CDR3 reads CASSLLEDTQYF. In DNA, the CDR3 is TGTGCCAGCAGCTTACTAGAAGATACGCAGTATTTT.

The chain is built from TRBV11-2 and TRBJ1-1, with D tentatively TRBD1 (5 bases). The CDR3 has 15 amino acids. From germline, CDR1 is SGHAT and CDR2 FQNNGV. The germline V and J ends were trimmed by 3 bases and 4 bases, with 15 bases remaining between them. For the CDR3, the DNA is TGTGCCAGCAGCTTGCCGGGGGGGACTACCACTGAAGCTTTCTTT. This codes for CASSLPGGTTTEAFF.

Here the CDR3 reads CASSPEIRGKLFF. CDR3 coding DNA: TGTGCCAGCAGCCCGGAGATTAGAGGAAAACTGTTTTTT. This chain joins TRBV14 and TRBJ1-4; the D is unclear. The germline V gene encodes CDR1 SGHDN and CDR2 FVKESK. The germline V and J ends were trimmed by 4 bases and 10 bases, with 13 bases remaining between them. This CDR3 is 13 amino acids long.

This rearrangement joins TRBV4-1 to TRBJ2-7; D is unresolved. Trimming cost V 2 bases and J 2 bases, with 7 bases left between them. CDR1 and CDR2 (germline): MGHRA, YSYEKL. The CDR3 length is 13 residues. CDR3 residues: CASSQLVAYEQYF. CDR3 sequence (DNA): TGCGCCAGCAGCCAATTGGTAGCCTACGAGCAGTACTTC.

This chain joins TRBV4-1 and TRBJ1-2; D is perhaps TRBD1 (6 bases). Germline CDR1 MGHRA, CDR2 YSYEKL. CDR3 length: 17 residues. V lost 0 bases to trimming and J lost 7 bases, with 21 bases between them. The CDR3 protein is CASSQDRGSQGLRGYTF. The CDR3 DNA follows: TGCGCCAGCAGCCAAGATCGAGGTAGCCAGGGGTTACGTGGCTACACCTTC.

In nucleotides, the CDR3 is TGTGCCAGCAGTTTTTTAGCCGGGGAGCTGTTTTTT. Its translation: CASSFLAGELFF. The chain recombines TRBV28 with TRBJ2-2, with no clear D. Looked up from germline, CDR1 is MDHEN and CDR2 is SYDVKM. CDR3 size: 12 residues. V lost 3 bases and J 6 bases, leaving 5 bases between the germline ends. Together with reference TRBV28 and TRBJ2-2, the CDR3 gives the full variable domain: DVKVTQSSRYLVKRTGEKVFLECVQDMDHENMFWYRQDPGLGLRLIYFSYDVKMKEKGDIPEGYSVSREKKERFSLILESASTNQTSMYLCASSFLAGELFFGEGSRLTVL.

The chain joins TRBV7-9 to TRBJ2-7; D gene unclear. With 5 bases removed from V and 5 bases from J, the gap between germline ends came to 16 bases. The CDR3 sequence is 14 residues long. CDR1 and CDR2 (germline): SEHNR, FQNEAQ (reference sequence). CDR3: CASSPPVRAHEQYF. For the CDR3, the DNA is TGTGCCAGCAGCCCACCCGTGCGCGCCCACGAGCAGTACTTC.

The chain is built from TRBV29-1 and TRBJ2-7, with D possibly being TRBD1 or TRBD2 (5 bases each). Germline CDR1 and CDR2: SQVTM and ANQGSEA. V shed 1 base and J shed 6 bases, with 13 bases lying between them. This CDR3 has 13 amino acids. The chain's CDR3 is CSVEVGAGGEQYF. In DNA form, the CDR3 reads TGCAGCGTTGAAGTCGGGGCGGGTGGCGAGCAGTACTTC.

With regard to this clone: This specimen includes other DNA sequences encoding the same CDR3. The chain links TRBV6-5 to TRBJ1-5; the match to TRBD1 covers 7 bases. This CDR3 is 14 amino acids long. V dropped 5 bases and J dropped 6; count of bases not matched to a gene: 7. From germline, CDR1 is MNHEY and CDR2 SVGAGI. The CDR3 loop reads CASSLTGEGQPQHF. CDR3 nucleotides: TGTGCCAGCAGTCTTACAGGGGAGGGTCAGCCCCAGCATTTT.

The chain carries TRBV7-9 and TRBJ2-7; D gene uncertain. The germline V and J ends were trimmed by 5 bases and 1 base, with 24 bases remaining between them. CDR3 length equals 18 residues. Germline CDR1 and CDR2: SEHNR and FQNEAQ (reference sequence). This CDR3 is CASSPTAQGRLSSYEQYF. CDR3 DNA: TGTGCCAGCAGCCCAACGGCCCAAGGCCGACTTTCTTCCTACGAGCAGTACTTC.

The count of this clone is one. The V gene is TRBV28, the J gene TRBJ1-2; TRBD1 agrees at 10 bases. The V segment lost 5 bases and the J segment 12 bases; nucleotides outside the gene matches: 12. Germline V gene lookup returns CDR1 MDHEN and CDR2 SYDVKM. The CDR3 has 14 amino acids. The CDR3 nucleotides read TGTGCCAGCAGTGCCTCCGGGACAGGGGAAACCCACACCTTC. Translated, it gives CASSASGTGETHTF.

The V gene is TRBV27, the J gene TRBJ2-2; no clear D gene. Germline assignment: CDR1 MNHEY and CDR2 SMNVEV (reference sequence). There are 12 residues in the CDR3. With 3 bases removed from V and 8 bases from J, the gap between germline ends came to 7 bases. The CDR3 is CASSFFLGELFF. The CDR3 nucleotides read TGTGCCAGCAGTTTTTTCCTTGGGGAGCTGTTTTTT.

This rearrangement joins TRBV6-4 to TRBJ2-1, with 11 bases matching TRBD2. J was trimmed by 4 bases and V by 8 bases; bases with no gene match: 10. The CDR3 is 16 amino acids. Germline-derived CDR1 and CDR2 are MRHNA and SNTAGT. This chain's CDR3 is CASRPMRTSGYNEQFF. CDR3 DNA: TGTGCCAGCCGACCAATGAGGACTAGCGGGTACAATGAGCAGTTCTTC.

Here the CDR3 reads CASSGGGIRADTQYF. The CDR3 DNA reads TGTGCCAGCAGCGGGGGCGGGATCAGAGCAGATACGCAGTATTTT. The rearrangement links TRBV7-9 to TRBJ2-3; D possibly uses TRBD1 or TRBD2 (6 bases each). Looked up from germline, CDR1 is SEHNR and CDR2 is FQNEAQ (reference sequence). V was pared by 5 bases and J by 4 bases, with 16 bases between. The CDR3 consists of 15 residues.

The rearrangement joins TRBV21-1 to TRBJ2-1; the D call in the table, TRBD2, was not verified against the DNA. TRBV21-1 is assigned pseudogene status. The CDR3 has 15 residues. The CDR3, as DNA: TGTGCCAGCAGCAAAGGAAGCGGACCCTACACTGAGCAGTTCTTC. Translating it yields CASSKGSGPYTEQFF.

This rearrangement joins TRBV29-1 to TRBJ2-7, with 9 positions matching TRBD1. Germline V gene sequence: CDR1 SQVTM, CDR2 ANQGSEA. V was clipped by 4 bases and J by 3 bases; unmatched bases: 7. This CDR3 has 14 amino acids. The CDR3 here is CSVGPGTGSYEQYF. For the CDR3, the DNA is TGCAGCGTTGGCCCCGGGACAGGGAGCTACGAGCAGTACTTC.

The genes are TRBV10-2 and TRBJ2-7; TRBD1 aligns across 9 bases. After removal of 8 bases from V and 3 bases from J, the junction contained 11 bases not matched to a gene. CDR1 WSHSY and CDR2 SAAADI come from the germline V gene. The CDR3 runs 15 residues. Written as DNA, the CDR3 is TGCGCCAGCCGTAGCGAAGGACAGGGGATCTACGAGCAGTACTTC. This gives the protein CASRSEGQGIYEQYF.

A note on this clone: The sample contains more than one DNA sequence encoding this CDR3. The chain joins TRBV27 to TRBJ2-3, with D unclear. Germline loops: CDR1 MNHEY, CDR2 SMNVEV (reference sequence). V was trimmed by 1 base and J by 1 base, leaving 6 bases between them. The CDR3 runs to 14 residues. The CDR3 region has the DNA TGTGCCAGCAGTTTATGGGCCGGCACAGATACGCAGTATTTT. It translates to CASSLWAGTDTQYF.

The V and J genes are TRBV19 and TRBJ2-5; unclear D gene. Trimming shortened V by 4 bases and J by 5 bases, and 20 bases separated the two germline ends. The CDR3 runs 16 residues. Germline V gene sequence: CDR1 LNHDA, CDR2 SQIVND (reference sequence). The CDR3 region is CASSKRVGRLGETQYF. The CDR3 nucleotides are TGTGCCAGTAGTAAGCGCGTTGGCAGGCTAGGGGAGACCCAGTACTTC.

The chain recombines TRBV7-6 with TRBJ2-1; TRBD1 matches at 8 bases. CDR3 size: 13 residues. CDR1 SGHVS and CDR2 FNYEAQ come from the germline V gene. V dropped 6 bases and J dropped 9; count of bases not matched to a gene: 7. The CDR3 loop reads CASSQYGTGEQFF. Written as DNA, the CDR3 is TGTGCCAGCAGTCAATACGGGACAGGTGAGCAGTTCTTC.

This clone was seen once. The chain joins TRBV5-5 to TRBJ1-1, with a tentative D call TRBD1 (5 bases). CDR1 SGHKS and CDR2 YYEKEE come from the germline V gene (reference sequence). Trimming stripped 0 bases from V and 14 bases from J, with 14 bases between. This CDR3 region has 12 residues. CDR3 residues: CASSLGGGFLFF. The CDR3 DNA is TGTGCCAGCAGCTTGGGCGGGGGGTTCTTATTCTTT. Variable domain in full (rest from reference TRBV5-5 and TRBJ1-1): DAGVTQSPTHLIKTRGQQVTLRCSPISGHKSVSWYQQVLGQGPQFIFQYYEKEERGRGNFPDRFSARQFPNYSSELNVNALLLGDSALYLCASSLGGGFLFFGQGTRLTVV.

Written as DNA, the CDR3 is TGTGCCTCCTTGGGGTGGGAACACTATGGCTACACCTTC. The encoded protein is CASLGWEHYGYTF. This chain connects TRBV30 to TRBJ1-2; the D is unclear. Trimming left V 7 bases short and J 3 bases short, with 15 bases between. The CDR3 totals 13 residues. CDR1 is GTSNPN and CDR2 is SVGIG in the germline V gene (reference sequence).

This chain joins TRBV9 and TRBJ2-7; 10 bases agree with TRBD2. V shed 4 bases, J shed 3 bases, and the junction held 7 bases outside the gene matches. Germline V lookup: CDR1 SGDLS, CDR2 YYNGEE. This CDR3 spans 15 amino acids. DNA of the CDR3: TGTGCCAGCAGCCCTAGCGGGAGTGGGATCTACGAGCAGTACTTC. Protein product: CASSPSGSGIYEQYF.

This sequence joins TRBV7-9 and TRBJ2-1; weak D call: TRBD2 (5 bases). V lost 5 bases and J 1 base, leaving 12 bases between the germline ends. Germline CDR1 is SEHNR and CDR2 is FQNEAQ (reference sequence). The CDR3 loop spans 15 amino acids. This CDR3 reads CASSPSRDSYNEQFF. In DNA form, the CDR3 reads TGTGCCAGCAGCCCTTCTCGGGATTCCTACAATGAGCAGTTCTTC.

The chain combines TRBV27 with TRBJ2-1; maybe TRBD1 (5 bases). The CDR3 consists of 19 residues. Deletions cut 4 bases from V and 3 bases from J, with 25 bases between. Germline CDR1 is MNHEY and CDR2 is SMNVEV (reference sequence). The CDR3 is CASSSPMIMTAPLYNEQFF. Written as DNA, the CDR3 is TGTGCCAGCAGTTCCCCCATGATAATGACAGCACCCCTCTACAATGAGCAGTTCTTC.

The V and J genes are TRBV28 and TRBJ2-1; 7 bases match TRBD2. The V gene's germline CDR1 is MDHEN and CDR2 SYDVKM. Losses at the gene ends were 3 bases for V and 9 bases for J; bases not matched to a gene: 8. CDR3 size: 14 residues. CDR3 region: CASSFKATGGEQFF. The CDR3 DNA reads TGTGCCAGCAGTTTTAAAGCGACGGGGGGTGAGCAGTTCTTC.

The J gene is TRBJ2-7, the V gene TRBV7-6; maybe TRBD1 (5 bases). Trimming stripped 3 bases from V and 3 bases from J, with 12 bases between. This CDR3 comprises 14 residues. CDR1 and CDR2 from the germline V gene are SGHVS and FNYEAQ. CDR3 loop: CASSFGQGVYEQYF. CDR3 DNA: TGTGCCAGCAGCTTTGGTCAGGGTGTCTACGAGCAGTACTTC.